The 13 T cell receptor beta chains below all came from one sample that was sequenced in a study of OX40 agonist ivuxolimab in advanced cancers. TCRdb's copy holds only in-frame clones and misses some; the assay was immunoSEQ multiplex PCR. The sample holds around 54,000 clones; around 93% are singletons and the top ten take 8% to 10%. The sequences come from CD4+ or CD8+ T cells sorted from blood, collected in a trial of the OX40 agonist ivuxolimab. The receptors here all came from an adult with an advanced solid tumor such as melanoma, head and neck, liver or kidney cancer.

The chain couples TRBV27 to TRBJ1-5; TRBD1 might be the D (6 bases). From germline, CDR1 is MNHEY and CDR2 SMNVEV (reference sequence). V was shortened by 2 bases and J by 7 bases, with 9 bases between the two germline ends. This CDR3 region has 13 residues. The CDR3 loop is CASSLEGGQPQHF. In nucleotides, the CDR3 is TGTGCCAGCAGTTTAGAGGGGGGGCAGCCCCAGCATTTT.

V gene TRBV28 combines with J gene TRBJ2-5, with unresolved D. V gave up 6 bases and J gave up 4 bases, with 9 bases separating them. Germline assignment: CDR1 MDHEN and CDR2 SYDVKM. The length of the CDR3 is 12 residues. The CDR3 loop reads CASSRPGETQYF. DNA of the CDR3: TGTGCCAGCAGCCGACCGGGAGAGACCCAGTACTTC.

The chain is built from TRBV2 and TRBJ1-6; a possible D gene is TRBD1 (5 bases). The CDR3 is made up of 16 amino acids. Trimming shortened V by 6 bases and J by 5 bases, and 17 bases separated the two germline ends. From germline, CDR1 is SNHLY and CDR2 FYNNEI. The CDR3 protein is CASRGLGQIHNSPLHF. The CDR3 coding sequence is TGTGCCAGCAGGGGTTTGGGGCAAATCCATAATTCACCCCTCCACTTT.

CDR3 sequence (DNA): TGTGCCAGCATTAGAGGGTCCACTGAAGCTTTCTTT. Amino acids: CASIRGSTEAFF. This chain joins TRBV28 and TRBJ1-1; no clear D. The CDR3 runs to 12 residues. The V gene's germline CDR1 is MDHEN and CDR2 SYDVKM. Trimming left V 7 bases short and J 4 bases short, with 10 bases between.

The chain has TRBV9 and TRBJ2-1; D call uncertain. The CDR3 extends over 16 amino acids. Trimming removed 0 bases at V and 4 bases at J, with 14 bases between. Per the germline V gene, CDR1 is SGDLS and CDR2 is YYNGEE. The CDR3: CASSVDTQMGYNEQFF. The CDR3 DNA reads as TGTGCCAGCAGCGTAGATACCCAAATGGGGTACAATGAGCAGTTCTTC.

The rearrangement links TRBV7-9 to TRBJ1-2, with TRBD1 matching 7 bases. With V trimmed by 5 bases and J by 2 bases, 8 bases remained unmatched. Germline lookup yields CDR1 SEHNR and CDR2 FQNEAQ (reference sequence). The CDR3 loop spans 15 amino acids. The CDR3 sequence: CASSAATTGNYGYTF. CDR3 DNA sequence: TGTGCCAGCAGCGCCGCGACGACAGGGAACTATGGCTACACCTTC.

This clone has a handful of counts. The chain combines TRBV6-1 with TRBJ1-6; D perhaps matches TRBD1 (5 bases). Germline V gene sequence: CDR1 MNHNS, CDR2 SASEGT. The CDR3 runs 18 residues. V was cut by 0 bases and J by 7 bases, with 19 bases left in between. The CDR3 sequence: CASSEAFGGYTSNSPLHF. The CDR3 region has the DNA TGTGCCAGCAGTGAAGCTTTTGGGGGTTACACCTCGAATTCACCCCTCCACTTT.

The CDR3 DNA reads TGTGCCAGTAGTCTAGGGGAGTACAATGAGCAGTTCTTC. Its translation is CASSLGEYNEQFF. The chain carries TRBV19 and TRBJ2-1; D might be TRBD1 or TRBD2, each matching 5 bases. CDR3 length: 13 amino acids. The germline V gene has CDR1 LNHDA and CDR2 SQIVND (reference sequence). Trimming took off 5 bases at V and 4 bases at J, with 9 bases between the two ends. Full variable domain (remainder filled in from reference TRBV19 and TRBJ2-1): DGGITQSPKYLFRKEGQNVTLSCEQNLNHDAMYWYRQDPGQGLRLIYYSQIVNDFQKGDIAEGYSVSREKKESFPLTVTSAQKNPTAFYLCASSLGEYNEQFFGPGTRLTVL.

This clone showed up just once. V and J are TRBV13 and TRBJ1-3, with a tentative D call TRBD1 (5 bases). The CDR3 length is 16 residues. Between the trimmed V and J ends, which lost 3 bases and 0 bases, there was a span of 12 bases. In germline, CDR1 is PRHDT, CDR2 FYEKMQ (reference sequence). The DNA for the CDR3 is TGTGCCAGCAGCTTGGGACTGAATCCCTCTGGAAACACCATATATTTT. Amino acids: CASSLGLNPSGNTIYF.

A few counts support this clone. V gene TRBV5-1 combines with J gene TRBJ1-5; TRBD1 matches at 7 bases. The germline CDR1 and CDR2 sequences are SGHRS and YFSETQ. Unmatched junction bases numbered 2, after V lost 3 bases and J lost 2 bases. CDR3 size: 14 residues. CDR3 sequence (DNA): TGCGCCAGCAGCTCAGGACAGGGCAATCAGCCCCAGCATTTT. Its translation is CASSSGQGNQPQHF. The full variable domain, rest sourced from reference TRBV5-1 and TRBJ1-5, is KAGVTQTPRYLIKTRGQQVTLSCSPISGHRSVSWYQQTPGQGLQFLFEYFSETQRNKGNFPGRFSGRQFSNSRSEMNVSTLELGDSALYLCASSSGQGNQPQHFGDGTRLSIL.

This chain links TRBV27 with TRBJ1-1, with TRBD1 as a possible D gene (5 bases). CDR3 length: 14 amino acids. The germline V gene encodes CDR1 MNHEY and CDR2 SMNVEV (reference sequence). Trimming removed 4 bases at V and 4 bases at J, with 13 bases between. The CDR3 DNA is TGTGCCAGCAGTTCAAAACTCGGGGGCACTGAAGCTTTCTTT. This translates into CASSSKLGGTEAFF.

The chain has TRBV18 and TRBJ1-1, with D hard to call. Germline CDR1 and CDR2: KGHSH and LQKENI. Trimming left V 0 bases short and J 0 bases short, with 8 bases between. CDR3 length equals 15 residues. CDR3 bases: TGTGCCAGCTCACCACCTGGCCCGATGAACACTGAAGCTTTCTTT. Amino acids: CASSPPGPMNTEAFF.

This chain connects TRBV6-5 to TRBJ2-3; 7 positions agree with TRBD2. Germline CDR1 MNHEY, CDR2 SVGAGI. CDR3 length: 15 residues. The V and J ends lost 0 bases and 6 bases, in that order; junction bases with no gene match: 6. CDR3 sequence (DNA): TGTGCCAGCAGTTACTCGGGCTTCGGGGGGGATACGCAGTATTTT. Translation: CASSYSGFGGDTQYF.